Included here is one T cell receptor (beta chain) sequence, with context. The sample is drawn from a study of technical replicates of blood from several donors. The CDR3 covers 14 residues. Trimming removed 5 bases from V and 6 bases from J, with 14 bases in between. CDR1 is MNHEY and CDR2 is SVGAGI in the germline V gene. Measured with immunoSEQ multiplex PCR; TCRdb has only the in-frame clones, and not every one. Here the sample spans 50,000 or so clones, approximately 90% being singletons. This receptor was identified in a human donor in good health. Some clones in this sample may be carry-over from other donors' samples. The V gene is TRBV6-5, the J gene TRBJ1-5, with D perhaps TRBD1 (5 bases). What was sequenced was PBMCs. CDR3 amino acids: CASSVDGTGQPQHF. CDR3 nucleotide sequence: TGTGCCAGCAGTGTTGACGGTACAGGTCAGCCCCAGCATTTT.